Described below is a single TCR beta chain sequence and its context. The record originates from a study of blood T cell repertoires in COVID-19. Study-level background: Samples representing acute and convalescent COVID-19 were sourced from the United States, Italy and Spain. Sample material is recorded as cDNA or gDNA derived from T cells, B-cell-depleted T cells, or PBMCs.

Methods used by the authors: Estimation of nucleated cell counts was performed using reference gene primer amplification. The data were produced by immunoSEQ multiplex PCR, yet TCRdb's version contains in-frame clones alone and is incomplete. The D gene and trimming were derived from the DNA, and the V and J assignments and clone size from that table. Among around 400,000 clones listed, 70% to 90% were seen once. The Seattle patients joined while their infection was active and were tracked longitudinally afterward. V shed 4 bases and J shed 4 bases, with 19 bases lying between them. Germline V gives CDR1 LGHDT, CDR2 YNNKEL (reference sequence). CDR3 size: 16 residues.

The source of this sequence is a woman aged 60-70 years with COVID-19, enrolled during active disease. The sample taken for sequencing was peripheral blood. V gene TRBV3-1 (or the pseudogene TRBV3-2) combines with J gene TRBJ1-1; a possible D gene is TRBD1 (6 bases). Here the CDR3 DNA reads TGTGCCAGCAGCCCCACCGGGGGGGCCTGGAGCACTGAAGCTTTCTTT. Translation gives CASSPTGGAWSTEAFF.